This T cell receptor (beta chain) was found in a study of blood T cells in healthy people across ages. Notes on this clonotype: What it binds is not known.

Whole-study findings and limits: Long-lived and aged donors differed, with more naive CD4+ cells and higher diversity in the long-lived.

Alongside a J-beta primer mix, a sample-barcoded 5' primer served in a second PCR lasting roughly 6 to 12 cycles. Unique molecular identifiers of 12 random nucleotides labeled each cDNA. TCRdb analysed the 5' RACE reads with MiXCR anew, one entry per CDR3 protein. This table holds 850,000 to 1,000,000 distinct CDR3 sequences, roughly half found once. The CDR3 length is 12 residues. Trimming left V 6 bases short and J 5 bases short, with 10 bases between. Per the germline V gene, CDR1 is MDHEN and CDR2 is SYDVKM. Specimen: blood. The chain is built from TRBV28 and TRBJ2-5, with D perhaps TRBD1 (5 bases). The clonotype comes from a woman aged 60-70 years in good health. In DNA form, the CDR3 reads TGTGCCAGCAGACCCAGGGCTGAGACCCAGTACTTC. It specifies CASRPRAETQYF.